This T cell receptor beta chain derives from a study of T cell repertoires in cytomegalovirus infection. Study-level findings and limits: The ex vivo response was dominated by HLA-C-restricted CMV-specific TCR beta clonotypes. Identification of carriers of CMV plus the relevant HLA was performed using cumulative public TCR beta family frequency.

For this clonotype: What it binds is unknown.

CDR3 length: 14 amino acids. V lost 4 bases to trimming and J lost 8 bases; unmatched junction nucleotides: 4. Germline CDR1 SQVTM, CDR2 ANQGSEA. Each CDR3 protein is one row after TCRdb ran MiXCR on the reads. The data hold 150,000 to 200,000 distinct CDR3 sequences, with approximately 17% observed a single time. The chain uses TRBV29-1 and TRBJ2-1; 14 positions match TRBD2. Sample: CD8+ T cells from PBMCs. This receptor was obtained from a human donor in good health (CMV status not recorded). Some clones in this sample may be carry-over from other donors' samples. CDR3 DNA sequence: TGCAGCGTTGCGGGACTAGCGGGAGCGGATGAGCAGTTCTTC. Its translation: CSVAGLAGADEQFF.